The rows below give T cell receptor beta chains drawn from one sample of a study of OX40 agonist ivuxolimab in advanced cancers. Clones were read by immunoSEQ multiplex PCR, and TCRdb kept only the in-frame ones, dropping some. There are about 54,000 clones in the sample; about nine tenths occur only once, and over 9.5% lies in the top ten. The sample here was CD4+ or CD8+ T cells sorted from blood, taken in a trial of the OX40 agonist ivuxolimab. Receptors were obtained from an adult with an advanced solid tumor such as melanoma, head and neck, liver or kidney cancer. The CDR3 runs from the conserved cysteine through the conserved F or W. Fields, in order: J gene, V gene, clone size, D gene, CDR3 protein, CDR3 DNA. D genes are given only for firm matches. Clone size appears in some rows only: once, few, many, or a class for an expanded clone.

J gene: TRBJ2-7
V gene: TRBV29-1
clone size: .
D gene: .
CDR3 protein: CSVGGQSQYEQYF
CDR3 DNA: TGCAGCGTTGGCGGACAGAGTCAATACGAGCAGTACTTC

J gene: TRBJ1-2
V gene: TRBV7-2
clone size: .
D gene: .
CDR3 protein: CASSLAGVAGYTF
CDR3 DNA: TGTGCCAGCAGCTTAGCAGGGGTAGCTGGCTACACCTTC

J gene: TRBJ2-7
V gene: TRBV7-9
clone size: .
D gene: TRBD1
CDR3 protein: CASSTGTGSYEQYF
CDR3 DNA: TGTGCCAGCAGCACCGGGACAGGCTCCTACGAGCAGTACTTC

J gene: TRBJ1-3
V gene: TRBV18
clone size: once
D gene: .
CDR3 protein: CASSPSVLSGNTIYF
CDR3 DNA: TGTGCCAGCTCACCGTCAGTACTCTCTGGAAACACCATATATTTT

J gene: TRBJ1-1
V gene: TRBV7-9
clone size: .
D gene: TRBD1
CDR3 protein: CASSTGTGALNTEAFF
CDR3 DNA: TGTGCCAGCAGCACCGGGACAGGGGCTTTGAACACTGAAGCTTTCTTT

J gene: TRBJ2-1
V gene: TRBV2
clone size: once
D gene: .
CDR3 protein: CASRGTTRAGEQFF
CDR3 DNA: TGTGCCAGCAGGGGCACCACTAGGGCTGGTGAGCAGTTCTTC

J gene: TRBJ2-1
V gene: TRBV2
clone size: .
D gene: .
CDR3 protein: CASRRELGEQFF
CDR3 DNA: TGTGCCAGCAGGAGAGAATTAGGTGAGCAGTTCTTC

J gene: TRBJ2-6
V gene: TRBV19
clone size: few
D gene: .
CDR3 protein: CASSVQLGGANVLTF
CDR3 DNA: TGTGCCAGTAGCGTGCAACTAGGTGGGGCCAACGTCCTGACTTTC

J gene: TRBJ2-2
V gene: TRBV2
clone size: once
D gene: .
CDR3 protein: CASAEDRTGELFF
CDR3 DNA: TGTGCCAGCGCGGAGGACCGCACCGGGGAGCTGTTTTTT

J gene: TRBJ1-1
V gene: TRBV5-1
clone size: few
D gene: TRBD1
CDR3 protein: CASSTTGGPTEAFF
CDR3 DNA: TGCGCCAGCAGCACAACAGGGGGCCCCACTGAAGCTTTCTTT

J gene: TRBJ2-1
V gene: TRBV7-5
clone size: few
D gene: .
CDR3 protein: CVRSLVIGTGSNNEQFF
CDR3 DNA: TGTGTCAGAAGCTTAGTGATCGGGACAGGGTCGAACAATGAGCAGTTCTTC

J gene: TRBJ2-3
V gene: TRBV5-5
clone size: .
D gene: TRBD2
CDR3 protein: CASSDGRAGDTQYF
CDR3 DNA: TGTGCCAGCAGCGACGGGAGGGCCGGTGATACGCAGTATTTT

J gene: TRBJ2-7
V gene: TRBV6-6
clone size: .
D gene: .
CDR3 protein: CASSYGGVSYEQYF
CDR3 DNA: TGTGCCAGCAGTTACGGAGGTGTGTCCTACGAGCAGTACTTC

J gene: TRBJ2-3
V gene: TRBV2
clone size: .
D gene: TRBD2
CDR3 protein: CASSSPGLAVDTQYF
CDR3 DNA: TGTGCCAGCAGTTCGCCGGGACTAGCGGTAGATACGCAGTATTTT

J gene: TRBJ2-4
V gene: TRBV6-4
clone size: .
D gene: .
CDR3 protein: CASSKEGAAGNIQYF
CDR3 DNA: TGTGCCAGCAGTAAGGAGGGCGCGGCGGGAAACATTCAGTACTTC

J gene: TRBJ1-2
V gene: TRBV15
clone size: .
D gene: .
CDR3 protein: CATSKLTGDSPNYGYTF
CDR3 DNA: TGTGCCACCAGCAAGCTGACAGGCGACAGTCCTAACTATGGCTACACCTTC

J gene: TRBJ2-2
V gene: TRBV9
clone size: .
D gene: TRBD2
CDR3 protein: CASSVVGSGGANTGELFF
CDR3 DNA: TGTGCCAGCAGCGTAGTCGGTAGCGGGGGCGCTAACACCGGGGAGCTGTTTTTT

J gene: TRBJ1-2
V gene: TRBV9
clone size: .
D gene: TRBD1
CDR3 protein: CASSVEAGGYYGYTF
CDR3 DNA: TGTGCCAGCAGCGTAGAAGCAGGGGGCTACTATGGCTACACCTTC

J gene: TRBJ2-7
V gene: TRBV11-3
clone size: .
D gene: .
CDR3 protein: CASSFQRGDEQYF
CDR3 DNA: TGTGCCAGCAGCTTTCAAAGGGGGGACGAGCAGTACTTC

J gene: TRBJ2-7
V gene: TRBV19
clone size: medium-sized
D gene: .
CDR3 protein: CASSIDSTLAEQYF
CDR3 DNA: TGTGCCAGTAGTATAGACAGCACCCTCGCCGAGCAGTACTTC

J gene: TRBJ2-5
V gene: TRBV27
clone size: .
D gene: .
CDR3 protein: CASGRVRETQYF
CDR3 DNA: TGTGCCAGCGGCCGGGTCCGGGAGACCCAGTACTTC

J gene: TRBJ2-7
V gene: TRBV7-8
clone size: .
D gene: .
CDR3 protein: CASNPFRAQGWYEQYF
CDR3 DNA: TGTGCCAGCAACCCATTCCGGGCCCAAGGTTGGTACGAGCAGTACTTC

J gene: TRBJ2-2
V gene: TRBV14
clone size: .
D gene: TRBD2
CDR3 protein: CASSPLDGRGTRTGELFF
CDR3 DNA: TGTGCCAGCAGCCCCCTCGACGGGCGAGGGACTAGGACCGGGGAGCTGTTTTTT

J gene: TRBJ1-2
V gene: TRBV18
clone size: .
D gene: .
CDR3 protein: CASTQYNYGYTF
CDR3 DNA: TGTGCCAGCACACAGTATAACTATGGCTACACCTTC

J gene: TRBJ2-1
V gene: TRBV27
clone size: .
D gene: .
CDR3 protein: CASSPRTSPFSYNEQFF
CDR3 DNA: TGTGCCAGCAGTCCGCGGACGAGCCCCTTCTCCTACAATGAGCAGTTCTTC

J gene: TRBJ2-7
V gene: TRBV9
clone size: .
D gene: TRBD1
CDR3 protein: CASSVGTGNYEQYF
CDR3 DNA: TGTGCCAGCAGCGTAGGGACAGGGAACTACGAGCAGTACTTC

J gene: TRBJ1-2
V gene: TRBV6-5
clone size: .
D gene: TRBD1
CDR3 protein: CASSERDRRGYTF
CDR3 DNA: TGTGCCAGCAGTGAACGGGACAGGAGGGGCTACACCTTC

J gene: TRBJ1-2
V gene: TRBV28
clone size: .
D gene: TRBD1
CDR3 protein: CASSRTGGNGYTF
CDR3 DNA: TGTGCCAGCAGCAGGACAGGGGGCAATGGCTACACCTTC

J gene: TRBJ1-2
V gene: TRBV29-1
clone size: few
D gene: .
CDR3 protein: CSGGDNYGYTF
CDR3 DNA: TGCAGCGGGGGTGATAACTATGGCTACACCTTC

J gene: TRBJ1-2
V gene: TRBV6-5
clone size: .
D gene: .
CDR3 protein: CASSPRTANYGYTF
CDR3 DNA: TGTGCCAGCAGTCCTAGGACAGCTAACTATGGCTACACCTTC

J gene: TRBJ2-7
V gene: TRBV5-8
clone size: .
D gene: TRBD1
CDR3 protein: CASSSLDRAPYEQYF
CDR3 DNA: TGTGCCAGCAGCTCCCTAGACAGGGCCCCCTACGAGCAGTACTTC

J gene: TRBJ2-7
V gene: TRBV28
clone size: .
D gene: TRBD1
CDR3 protein: CASSLWGTVLPGQASYEQYF
CDR3 DNA: TGTGCCAGCAGTTTATGGGGGACGGTTCTTCCGGGACAGGCGTCCTACGAGCAGTACTTC

J gene: TRBJ2-7
V gene: TRBV9
clone size: .
D gene: .
CDR3 protein: CASSVGRERGRVEQYF
CDR3 DNA: TGTGCCAGCAGCGTAGGGAGGGAACGGGGTCGAGTCGAGCAGTACTTC

J gene: TRBJ2-7
V gene: TRBV7-9
clone size: .
D gene: TRBD1
CDR3 protein: CASSPRAGGEGATFF
CDR3 DNA: TGTGCCAGCAGCCCTCGGGCAGGGGGAGAGGGGGCTACCTTCTTC

J gene: TRBJ1-5
V gene: TRBV19
clone size: .
D gene: .
CDR3 protein: CASSIVWTSNQPQHF
CDR3 DNA: TGTGCCAGTAGTATAGTGTGGACGAGCAATCAGCCCCAGCATTTT

J gene: TRBJ2-6
V gene: TRBV6-6
clone size: .
D gene: .
CDR3 protein: CASSSPDRSGANVLTF
CDR3 DNA: TGTGCCAGCAGTTCTCCCGACAGGTCTGGGGCCAACGTCCTGACTTTC

J gene: TRBJ1-1
V gene: TRBV15
clone size: .
D gene: .
CDR3 protein: CATSRAEDWNTEAFF
CDR3 DNA: TGTGCCACCAGCAGAGCCGAGGACTGGAACACTGAAGCTTTCTTT

J gene: TRBJ2-7
V gene: TRBV2
clone size: .
D gene: .
CDR3 protein: CASSEVFGRYGSYEQYF
CDR3 DNA: TGTGCCAGCAGTGAAGTTTTTGGTCGCTACGGCTCCTACGAGCAGTACTTC

J gene: TRBJ2-5
V gene: TRBV27
clone size: .
D gene: TRBD1
CDR3 protein: CASSFQGATETQYF
CDR3 DNA: TGTGCCAGCAGTTTTCAGGGGGCGACGGAGACCCAGTACTTC

J gene: TRBJ2-1
V gene: TRBV11-2
clone size: .
D gene: .
CDR3 protein: CASSLTLANEQFF
CDR3 DNA: TGTGCCAGCAGCTTAACGCTTGCCAATGAGCAGTTCTTC

J gene: TRBJ2-1
V gene: TRBV28
clone size: .
D gene: TRBD2
CDR3 protein: CASSSHSGSNNEQFF
CDR3 DNA: TGTGCCAGCAGTTCCCATAGCGGGTCGAACAATGAGCAGTTCTTC

J gene: TRBJ2-1
V gene: TRBV28
clone size: .
D gene: TRBD2
CDR3 protein: CATRLAGRGDEQFF
CDR3 DNA: TGTGCCACCCGACTAGCGGGAAGAGGAGATGAGCAGTTCTTC

J gene: TRBJ2-1
V gene: TRBV19
clone size: once
D gene: .
CDR3 protein: CASSTWGREIYNEQFF
CDR3 DNA: TGTGCCAGTAGTACCTGGGGGCGGGAGATCTACAATGAGCAGTTCTTC

J gene: TRBJ2-7
V gene: TRBV6-1
clone size: .
D gene: TRBD2
CDR3 protein: CASSESGGGYEQYF
CDR3 DNA: TGTGCCAGCAGTGAATCGGGAGGCGGCTACGAGCAGTACTTC

J gene: TRBJ1-1
V gene: TRBV6-1
clone size: .
D gene: .
CDR3 protein: CASRLWGKLTEAFF
CDR3 DNA: TGTGCCAGCAGGCTATGGGGGAAATTAACTGAAGCTTTCTTT